This TCR beta chain is from a study of cytomegalovirus exposure and HLA in healthy donors. Findings and limits, study-wide: The majority of CMV-associated TCR beta chains were reported as apparently HLA-restricted in a later analysis. Another analysis was done later, and it associated roughly 15,000 TCR beta sequences with HLA alleles at 0.05 false discovery rate.

PCR amplification relied on 60 Vbeta primers (plus 13 Jbeta primers). Sequencing used immunoSEQ multiplex PCR; TCRdb keeps in-frame clones, though not all of them. The data hold 100,000 or so clones, with approximately 79% observed a single time. Regarding this clone: Its target is unknown.

Trimming took off 5 bases at V and 2 bases at J, with 17 bases between the two ends. This CDR3 spans 16 amino acids. Germline CDR1 and CDR2: WSHSY and SAAADI. The source of this sequence is a man in his thirties or forties in good health and CMV-seropositive. Sequencing was carried out using PBMCs. This chain joins TRBV10-2 and TRBJ2-3, with D possibly matching TRBD2 (7 bases). This chain's CDR3 is CASSRGLRGVTDTQYF. The CDR3 coding sequence is TGCGCCAGCAGTCGGGGGCTCCGGGGGGTCACAGATACGCAGTATTTT.